This T cell receptor beta chain was sequenced during a study of CD8+ T cells in alopecia areata. This clone was picked up a small number of times. PBMCs provided sorted CD4+ and CD8+ T cells. RNA, once extracted, was reverse transcribed into cDNA for use as the sequencing template. Repertoires were generated with immunoSEQ multiplex PCR, while TCRdb's copy carries only in-frame clones and drops some. The data show approximately 98,000 clones, approximately 59% seen once. This CDR3 region has 15 residues. The receptor was derived from a human donor in good health. What was sequenced was CD8+ T cells sorted from blood. The V call is TRBV21-1, the J call TRBJ2-7. TRBV21-1 corresponds to a pseudogene. Written as DNA, the CDR3 is TGTGCCAGCAAAAGTCAGGACCGTCATTCCTACGAGCAGTACTTC. Residues: CASKSQDRHSYEQYF.